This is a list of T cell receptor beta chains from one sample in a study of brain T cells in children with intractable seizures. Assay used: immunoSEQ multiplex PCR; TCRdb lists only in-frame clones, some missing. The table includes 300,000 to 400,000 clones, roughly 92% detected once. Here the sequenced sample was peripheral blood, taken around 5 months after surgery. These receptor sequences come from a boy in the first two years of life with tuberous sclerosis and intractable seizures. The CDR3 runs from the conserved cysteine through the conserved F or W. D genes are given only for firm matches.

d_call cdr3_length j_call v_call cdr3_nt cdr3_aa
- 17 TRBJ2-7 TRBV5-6 TGTGCCAGCAGCTTGGGGGCCTGGGTAGCAGAAATCTACGAGCAGTACTTC CASSLGAWVAEIYEQYF
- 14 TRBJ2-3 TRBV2 TGTGCCAGCAGTGGGCGCCTAGCGACAGATACGCAGTATTTT CASSGRLATDTQYF
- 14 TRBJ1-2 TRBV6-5 TGTGCCAGCACCTTAGAGGGGTATTTTAGTGGCTACACCTTC CASTLEGYFSGYTF
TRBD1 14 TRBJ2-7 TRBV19 TGTGCCAGTAGTCCGGGGACAGGGGAAGGCGAGCAGTACTTC CASSPGTGEGEQYF
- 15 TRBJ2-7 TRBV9 TGTGCCAGCAGCGTATTCCCAGGGGAGTCCTACGAGCAGTACTTC CASSVFPGESYEQYF
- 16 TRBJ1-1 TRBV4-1 TGCGCCAGCAGCCAAGATCTCGGGTCGGGGGGCCCTAGGGCTTTCTTT CASSQDLGSGGPRAFF
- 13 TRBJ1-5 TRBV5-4 TGTGCCAGCAGCTTGGATTCCGATCAGCCCCAGCATTTT CASSLDSDQPQHF
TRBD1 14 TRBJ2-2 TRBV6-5 TGTGCCGTACGACAGGGGGCAGGCTCCGGGGAGCTGTTTTTT CAVRQGAGSGELFF
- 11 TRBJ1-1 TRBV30 TGTGCCTGGAGAACCGCGGGAGAAGCTTTCTTT CAWRTAGEAFF
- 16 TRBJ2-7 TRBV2 TGTGCCAGCAGTGAAGAGGTACGGACGATCTCCTACGAGCAGTACTTC CASSEEVRTISYEQYF
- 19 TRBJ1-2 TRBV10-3 TGTGCCATCAGTGAGTCTAGTATCGTGGTTGGGGGCCAACGGGATGGCTACACCTTC CAISESSIVVGGQRDGYTF
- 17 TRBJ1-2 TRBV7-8 TGTGCCAGCAGCTTAGCGTTCGGTACCTCCTTCGGCTATGGCTACACCTTC CASSLAFGTSFGYGYTF
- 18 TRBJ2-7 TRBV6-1 TGTGCCAGCAGTGGCCCTCTGGGGCAGCACATACCTTCCTACGAGCAGTACTTC CASSGPLGQHIPSYEQYF
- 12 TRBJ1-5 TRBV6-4 TGTGCCAGCCTCTATAGCAATCAGCCCCAGCATTTT CASLYSNQPQHF
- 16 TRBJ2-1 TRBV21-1 TGTGCCAGCAGGGAGGGACTAGCGGGAGCCTACAATGAGCAGTTCTTC CASREGLAGAYNEQFF
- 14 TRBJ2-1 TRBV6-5 TGTGCCAGCATCCTCCAGGGACCCTACAATGAGCAGTTCTTC CASILQGPYNEQFF
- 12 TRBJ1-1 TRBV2 TGTGCCAGCAGGGCCGACTACACTGAAGCTTTCTTT CASRADYTEAFF
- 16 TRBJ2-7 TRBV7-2 TGTGCCAGCAGCTTACGAGTTGGGCACAGCTCCTACGAGCAGTACTTC CASSLRVGHSSYEQYF
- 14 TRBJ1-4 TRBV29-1 TGCAGCGTCCTCGTCGGGGGGACTAATGAAAAACTGTTTTTT CSVLVGGTNEKLFF
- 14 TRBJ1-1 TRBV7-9 TGTGCCAGCAGCTTCTGGGATTTGAACACTGAAGCTTTCTTT CASSFWDLNTEAFF
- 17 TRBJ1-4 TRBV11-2 TGTGCCAGCAGACTGACGGCTGGGAGTATCCCTAATGAAAAACTGTTTTTT CASRLTAGSIPNEKLFF
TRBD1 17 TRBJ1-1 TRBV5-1 TGCGCCAGCAGCTTGGGGTCTTCAGGGGACAGGGAACGAGATGCTTTCTTT CASSLGSSGDRERDAFF
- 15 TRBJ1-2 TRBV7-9 TGTGCCAGCAGCTTAGTGACAGCACGCATCTATGGCTACACCTTC CASSLVTARIYGYTF
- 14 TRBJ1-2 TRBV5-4 TGTGCCACCCACCAACTGTCGGGGCCGGGTGGCTACACCTTC CATHQLSGPGGYTF
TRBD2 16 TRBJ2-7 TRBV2 TGTGCCAGCAGAGGCCCGAGAGGGACTAGGGGGTACGAGCAGTACTTC CASRGPRGTRGYEQYF
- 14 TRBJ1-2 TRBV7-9 TGTGCCAGCAGCTTAGTTACAGGGAACTATGGCTACACCTTC CASSLVTGNYGYTF
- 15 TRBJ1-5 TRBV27 TGTGCCAGCAGTTCCCTGACAGATTTGCGCGGGGCCCAGCATTTT CASSSLTDLRGAQHF